These T cell receptor beta chains were read from a single sample in a study of OX40 agonist ivuxolimab in advanced cancers. The assay was immunoSEQ multiplex PCR, and TCRdb's table has in-frame clones only and misses some. Of about 110,000 clones in the sample, roughly 90% were seen once. The source material was CD4+ or CD8+ T cells sorted from blood, sampled in a trial of the OX40 agonist ivuxolimab. The receptors derive from an adult with an advanced solid tumor such as melanoma, head and neck, liver or kidney cancer. Both conserved end residues are part of each CDR3. Rows give clone size only sometimes, using once, few, many, or a class for an expanded clone.

-	TRBV15	CATSRAGSGANVLTF
-	TRBV6-1	CASSEVGATFTDTQYF
-	TRBV5-1	CASSLEARENIQYF
-	TRBV5-4	CASSLGGITGELFF
-	TRBV5-1	CASSLAPGGLYEQYF
-	TRBV6-1	CASSPLWSGNTIYF
-	TRBV10-3	CAISESRQGAGYEQYF
-	TRBV4-2	CASSQDPRAVNQPQHF
once	TRBV6-5	CASSTGPETQYF
few	TRBV5-1	CASSPLYPGANVLTF
-	TRBV19	CASSYRGALGNTIYF
-	TRBV6-5	CASSYKGVVEKLFF
-	TRBV19	CASWDSWNSYEQYF
-	TRBV11-3	CASSPGLAGPYEQYF
-	TRBV19	CASSPGRISDEKLFF
-	TRBV2	CASSENGNTIYF
-	TRBV6-5	CASRPDRSSGNTIYF
-	TRBV5-4	CASSLGMSTTNEKLFF
-	TRBV5-4	CASSKWDTHNEQFF
-	TRBV19	CASPGASGNTIYF
-	TRBV11-1	CASSLGTSGSSETQYF
-	TRBV6-5	CASSYSDGEAFF
-	TRBV18	CASSLQTGGGTEAFF
once	TRBV28	CASILWAGSSGTEAFF
-	TRBV30	CAWSVGWGGEGEQFF
once	TRBV11-2	CASSFAPGSYEQYF
-	TRBV11-2	CASSLAAAGGRETQYF
-	TRBV7-8	CASSLDGRQPQHF
-	TRBV6-6	CASSLRGLETQYF
medium-sized	TRBV2	CASSSGQSVAEAFF
-	TRBV12-5	CASGSSALMREQYF
-	TRBV19	CASSKQGTDTQYF
-	TRBV4-1	CASSQGTRGDQPQHF
-	TRBV19	CASRQDPRPNNEQFF
-	TRBV4-1	CASSQDPAGAQETQYF
-	TRBV19	CASSSRGRGANVLTF
-	TRBV27	CASTQPGQGIPYEQYF
-	TRBV10-3	CAIRLNGESYEQYF
-	TRBV7-9	CASSLSGTWGTEAFF
-	TRBV27	CASSLSYRDYGYTF
-	TRBV5-5	CASSRQGANNSPLHF
-	TRBV5-1	CASNPSGATYEQYF
-	TRBV6-1	CASRFTRNTEAFF
-	TRBV6-5	CASRRPGQGSYGYTF
-	TRBV2	CASSEARGSERPEAFF
-	TRBV2	CASSVQGGLNEQFF
once	TRBV4-2	CASSQISGGPQETQYF
once	TRBV6-4	CASILCSGANVLTF
-	TRBV6-1	CASSVGGGQWTEAFF
-	TRBV5-8	CASSLGQGAGQPQHF
once	TRBV6-5	CASRTPGQSYGYTF
-	TRBV6-1	CASSEFLRNSPLHF
-	TRBV19	CASSKRFLARGNYGYTF
-	TRBV4-1	CASSQGVQGLTDTQYF
-	TRBV7-9	CASRSGQMNTEAFF